The present T cell receptor (beta chain) was sequenced within a study of cytomegalovirus exposure and HLA in healthy donors. Study information: From HLA-typed donors, an early data release held tens of millions of unique TCRs. Whole-study results and caveats: Earlier analysis yielded a pattern in which most TCR beta V segments were productive about 87% or about 30% of the time. Listed as cytomegalovirus-associated were approximately 160 TCR beta chains.

The donors gave bone marrow, and they were healthy. The V gene's germline CDR1 is SGHTA and CDR2 FQGTGA. J gave up 3 bases and V 2 bases, and 1 base lay outside the gene matches. The length of the CDR3 is 14 residues. As for this clone: The antigen is undetermined.

Researchers ran the PCR with 60 Vbeta and 13 Jbeta primers. Generated by immunoSEQ multiplex PCR, the TCRdb table keeps only in-frame clones and is missing some. The top ten hold about 4.3% of the sample, which has about 140,000 clones, 75% to 85% seen once. Sample: PBMCs. This clonotype was obtained from a man in his forties in good health and CMV-seronegative. The rearrangement links TRBV7-3 to TRBJ2-1; TRBD1 matches 7 bases. CDR3 in DNA: TGTGCCAGCAGCTTAGCAGGGGGCTACAATGAGCAGTTCTTC. It translates to CASSLAGGYNEQFF.